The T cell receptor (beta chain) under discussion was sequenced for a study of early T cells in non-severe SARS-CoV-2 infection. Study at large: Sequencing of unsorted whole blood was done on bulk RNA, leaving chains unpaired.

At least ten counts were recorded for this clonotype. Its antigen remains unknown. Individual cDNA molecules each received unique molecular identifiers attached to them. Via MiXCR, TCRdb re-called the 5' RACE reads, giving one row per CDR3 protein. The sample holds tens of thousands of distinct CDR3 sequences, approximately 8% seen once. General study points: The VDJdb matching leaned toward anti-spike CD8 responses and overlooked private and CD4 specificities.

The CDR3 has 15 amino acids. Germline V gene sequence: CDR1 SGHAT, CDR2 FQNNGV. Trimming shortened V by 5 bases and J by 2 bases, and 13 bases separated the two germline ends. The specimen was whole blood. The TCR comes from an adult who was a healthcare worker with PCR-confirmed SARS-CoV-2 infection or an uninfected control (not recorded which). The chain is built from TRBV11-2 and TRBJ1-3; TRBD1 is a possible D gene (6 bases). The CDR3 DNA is TGTGCCAGCAGCGAGACAGGTTCCGCTGGAAACACCATATATTTT. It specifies CASSETGSAGNTIYF.